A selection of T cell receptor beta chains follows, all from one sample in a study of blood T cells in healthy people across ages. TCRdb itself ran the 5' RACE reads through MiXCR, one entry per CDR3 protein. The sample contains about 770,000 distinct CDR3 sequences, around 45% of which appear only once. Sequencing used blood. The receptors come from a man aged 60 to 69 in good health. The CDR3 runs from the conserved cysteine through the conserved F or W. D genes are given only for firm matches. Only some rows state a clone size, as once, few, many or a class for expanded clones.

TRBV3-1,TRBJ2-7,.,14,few,TGTGCCAGCAGCCAAGAACCGCGCTCCTACGAGCAGTACTTC,CASSQEPRSYEQYF
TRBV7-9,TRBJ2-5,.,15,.,TGTGCCAGCAGCTTGGGCGGAATGTTTTACAATGAGCAGTACTTC,CASSLGGMFYNEQYF
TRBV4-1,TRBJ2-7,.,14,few,TGCGCCAGCAGCTCCTCGGCACGGAGCTACGAGCAGTACTTC,CASSSSARSYEQYF
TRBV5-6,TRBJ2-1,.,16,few,TGTGCCAGCAGCTTGTCTAGCCGAAGCTCCTACAATGAGCAGTTCTTC,CASSLSSRSSYNEQFF
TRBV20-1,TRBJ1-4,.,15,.,TGCAGTGCTAGAGTGTCGGGGGCTTGGGACGAAAAACTGTTTTTT,CSARVSGAWDEKLFF
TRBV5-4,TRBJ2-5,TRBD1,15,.,TGTGCCAGCAGCTTTAAGACAGGGGGCGGCGAGACCCAGTACTTC,CASSFKTGGGETQYF
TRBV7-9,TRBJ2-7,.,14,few,TGTGCCAGCAGCTCACCGGGACTTCGCTTTGAGCAGTACTTC,CASSSPGLRFEQYF
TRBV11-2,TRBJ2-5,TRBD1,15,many,TGCGCCAGCAGCCTGGACAGGGGGAGAGGAGAGACCCAGTACTTC,CASSLDRGRGETQYF
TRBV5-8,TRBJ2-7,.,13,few,TGTGCCAACCTTGGGGGCGGCTCCTACGAGCAGTACTTC,CANLGGGSYEQYF
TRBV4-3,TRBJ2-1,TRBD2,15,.,TGCGCCAGCAGCCAGGGACTAGCTCTCTACAATGAGCAGTTCTTC,CASSQGLALYNEQFF
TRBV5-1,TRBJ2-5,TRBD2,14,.,TGCGCCAGCATGGGAGCGGGGGACCAGGAGACCCAATACTTC,CASMGAGDQETQYF
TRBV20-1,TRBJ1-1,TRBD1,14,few,TGCAGTGCTCGAGACAGGGGGGGTGCCACTGAAGCTTTCTTT,CSARDRGGATEAFF
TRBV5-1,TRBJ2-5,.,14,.,TGCGCCAGCAGCTTCGGGACCCACCAAGAGACCCAGTACTTC,CASSFGTHQETQYF
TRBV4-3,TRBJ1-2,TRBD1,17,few,TGCGCCAGCAGCCAAGATTGGGGAGCAGGGGGCGCGGGTGGCTACACCTTC,CASSQDWGAGGAGGYTF
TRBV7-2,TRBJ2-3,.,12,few,TGTGCCAGCAGCTTAGCGAAGGCGGAACAGTATTTT,CASSLAKAEQYF
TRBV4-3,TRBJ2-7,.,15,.,TGCGCCAGCAGCCAAGTTGTGACGGGGGGCCACGAGCAGTACTTC,CASSQVVTGGHEQYF
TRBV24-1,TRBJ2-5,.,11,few,TGTGCCACCGGTTCGGGGGAGACCCAGTACTTC,CATGSGETQYF
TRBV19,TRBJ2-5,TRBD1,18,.,TGTGCCAGTAGCGATCCCCCGGGACAGGGTCGAAGGGGAGAGACCCAGTACTTC,CASSDPPGQGRRGETQYF
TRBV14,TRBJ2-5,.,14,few,TGTGCCAGCAGCCAAGACGACACCGAAGAGACCCAGTACTTC,CASSQDDTEETQYF
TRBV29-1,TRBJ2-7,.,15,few,TGCAGCGTCAGATCGTCGACAGGGACTAGTTACGAGCAGTACTTC,CSVRSSTGTSYEQYF
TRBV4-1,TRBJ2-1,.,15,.,TGCTCCAGCAGCCTCGCTGGGACCTCCTACAATGAGCAGTTCTTC,CSSSLAGTSYNEQFF
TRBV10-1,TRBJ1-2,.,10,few,TGCGCCAGCAGTGAGCATCACTACACCTTC,CASSEHHYTF